Sequencing of this T cell receptor (beta chain) was carried out in a study of T cells in Graves' hyperthyroidism and ophthalmopathy. There were TCR beta CDR3 regions amplified from RNA transcripts. In the first-round RT-PCR of the TCR CDR3, the HTBI primer set was used. TCRdb reanalysed the multiplex PCR reads using MiXCR and keeps one entry per CDR3 protein. The sample carries hundreds of thousands of distinct CDR3 sequences, approximately 25% recorded once. V dropped 3 bases and J dropped 8; count of bases not matched to a gene: 9. Germline assignment: CDR1 SGHTS and CDR2 YDEGEE. This CDR3 is built from 14 residues.

The receptor comes from a woman aged 25 to 45 with Graves' ophthalmopathy. What was sequenced was blood. The chain links TRBV5-8 to TRBJ1-2; 8 bases map to TRBD1. CDR3 amino acids: CASSYDRGQAGYTF. CDR3 bases: TGTGCCAGCAGCTACGACAGGGGCCAGGCCGGCTACACCTTC.